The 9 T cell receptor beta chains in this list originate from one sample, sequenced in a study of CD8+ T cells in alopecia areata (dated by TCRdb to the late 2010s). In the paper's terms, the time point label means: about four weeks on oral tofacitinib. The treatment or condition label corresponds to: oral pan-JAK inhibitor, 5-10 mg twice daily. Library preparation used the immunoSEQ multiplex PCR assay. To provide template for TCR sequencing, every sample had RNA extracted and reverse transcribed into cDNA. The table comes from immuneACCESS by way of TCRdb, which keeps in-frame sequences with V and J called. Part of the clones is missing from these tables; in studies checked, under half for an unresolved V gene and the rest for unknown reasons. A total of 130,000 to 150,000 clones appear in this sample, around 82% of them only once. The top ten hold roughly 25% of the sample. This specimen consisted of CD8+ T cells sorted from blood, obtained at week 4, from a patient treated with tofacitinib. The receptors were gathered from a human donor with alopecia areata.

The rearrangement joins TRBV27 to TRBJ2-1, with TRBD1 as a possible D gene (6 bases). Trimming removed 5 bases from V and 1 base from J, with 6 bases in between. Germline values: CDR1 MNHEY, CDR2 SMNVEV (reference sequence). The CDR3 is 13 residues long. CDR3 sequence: CASSRGSYNEQFF. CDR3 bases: TGTGCCAGCAGTAGGGGGTCCTACAATGAGCAGTTCTTC.

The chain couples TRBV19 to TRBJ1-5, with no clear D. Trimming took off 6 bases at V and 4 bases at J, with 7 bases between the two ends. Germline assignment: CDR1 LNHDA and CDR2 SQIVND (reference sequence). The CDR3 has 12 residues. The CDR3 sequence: CASRPQNQPQHF. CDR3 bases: TGTGCCAGTAGACCCCAGAATCAGCCCCAGCATTTT.

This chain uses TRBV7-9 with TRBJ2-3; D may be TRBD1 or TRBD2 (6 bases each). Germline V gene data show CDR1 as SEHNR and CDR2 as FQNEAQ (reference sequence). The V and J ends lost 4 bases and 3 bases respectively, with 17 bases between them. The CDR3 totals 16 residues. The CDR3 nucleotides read TGTGCCAGCAGCTCCTGGGGGGAGACAGGTACAGATACGCAGTATTTT. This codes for CASSSWGETGTDTQYF.

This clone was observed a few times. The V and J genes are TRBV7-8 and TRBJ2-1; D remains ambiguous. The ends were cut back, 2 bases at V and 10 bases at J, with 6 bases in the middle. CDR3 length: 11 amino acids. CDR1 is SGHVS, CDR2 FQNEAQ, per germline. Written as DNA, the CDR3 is TGTGCCAGCAGCTTAAAAGTAGAGCAGTTCTTC. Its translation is CASSLKVEQFF.

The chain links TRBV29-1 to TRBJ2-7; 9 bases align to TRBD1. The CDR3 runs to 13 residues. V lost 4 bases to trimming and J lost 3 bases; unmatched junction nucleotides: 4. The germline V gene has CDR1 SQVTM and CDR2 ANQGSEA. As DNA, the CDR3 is TGCAGCGTTGTAGGGACAGGGATCTACGAGCAGTACTTC. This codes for CSVVGTGIYEQYF.

The CDR3 region has the DNA TGTGCCAGCAGCGAATTGACAGGTCCTTCCTCACCCCTCCACTTT. It yields the protein CASSELTGPSSPLHF. The rearrangement uses TRBV7-9 and TRBJ1-6; tentative D call: TRBD1 (6 bases). The length of the CDR3 is 15 residues. The V end was cut by 5 bases, the J end by 10 bases, with 18 bases between. CDR1 and CDR2 from the germline V gene are SEHNR and FQNEAQ (reference sequence). The full variable domain, its missing parts supplied by reference TRBV7-9 and TRBJ1-6, is DTGVSQNPRHKITKRGQNVTFRCDPISEHNRLYWYRQTLGQGPEFLTYFQNEAQLEKSRLLSDRFSAERPKGSFSTLEIQRTEQGDSAMYLCASSELTGPSSPLHFGNGTRLTVT.

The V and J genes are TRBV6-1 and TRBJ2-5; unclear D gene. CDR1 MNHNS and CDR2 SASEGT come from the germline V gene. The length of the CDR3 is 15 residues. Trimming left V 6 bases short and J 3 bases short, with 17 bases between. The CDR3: CASSPLPDGEETQYF. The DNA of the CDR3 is TGTGCCAGCAGCCCCCTTCCGGACGGAGAAGAGACCCAGTACTTC.

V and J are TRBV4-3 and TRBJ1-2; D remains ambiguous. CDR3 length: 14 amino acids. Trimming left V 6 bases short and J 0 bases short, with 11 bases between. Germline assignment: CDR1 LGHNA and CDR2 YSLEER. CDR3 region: CASSPVWANYGYTF. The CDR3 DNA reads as TGCGCCAGCAGTCCAGTTTGGGCTAACTATGGCTACACCTTC.

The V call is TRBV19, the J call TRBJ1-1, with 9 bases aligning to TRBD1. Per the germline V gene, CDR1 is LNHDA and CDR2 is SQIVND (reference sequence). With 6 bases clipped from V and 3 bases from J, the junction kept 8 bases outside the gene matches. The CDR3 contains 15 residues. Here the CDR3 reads CASSFGTGKDTEAFF. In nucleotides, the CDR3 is TGTGCCAGTAGCTTCGGGACAGGGAAGGACACTGAAGCTTTCTTT. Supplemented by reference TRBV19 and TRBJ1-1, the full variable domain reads DGGITQSPKYLFRKEGQNVTLSCEQNLNHDAMYWYRQDPGQGLRLIYYSQIVNDFQKGDIAEGYSVSREKKESFPLTVTSAQKNPTAFYLCASSFGTGKDTEAFFGQGTRLTVV.